The sequence of this T cell receptor beta chain was determined in a study of CD8 T cells in Susac syndrome. Study-level findings and limits: An acknowledgment was made by the study that its TCR sequencing and HLA analysis involved relatively few individuals.

Random hexamers primed reverse transcription of about 0.5 to 1 ug RNA. By means of immunoSEQ multiplex PCR, TCR beta CDR3 spanning 54 Vbeta and 13 Jbeta underwent amplification. MiXCR was run by TCRdb on the immunoSEQ multiplex PCR reads, yielding one entry per CDR3 protein. This sample carries fewer than 200,000 distinct CDR3 sequences, just under 95% of them seen once, and the ten largest clones take 0.085% to 0.12%. CDR3 length: 15 amino acids. Germline values: CDR1 LGHNA, CDR2 YSLEER. Unmatched junction bases numbered 5, after V lost 4 bases and J lost 1 base. Negative isolation was applied to CD8+ and CD4+ T cells, and FACS enrichment was applied to TEMRA cells. As regards this clonotype: Its antigen is currently unknown.

The source material was CD4+ T cells from PBMCs. The genes are TRBV4-3 and TRBJ2-7, with 9 bases matching TRBD1. This clonotype was obtained from a human donor in good health. The CDR3, as DNA: TGCGCCAGCAGCCTACGACAGGGGGGGTCCTACGAGCAGTACTTC. Amino acid sequence: CASSLRQGGSYEQYF.